This T cell receptor (beta chain) is drawn from a study of blood T cell repertoires in COVID-19. Overall study context: Samples came from the United States, Italy and Spain, spanning acute and convalescent COVID-19. From T cells, B-cell-depleted T cells, or PBMCs came the material, which was cDNA or gDNA.

The participants were between roughly 18 and 89 years old and came from 20 to 30 US areas. Participants reported their clinical history, and cohort assignment relied on those reports. Clones were read by immunoSEQ multiplex PCR, and TCRdb kept only the in-frame ones, dropping some. The table shows about 300,000 clones, with under 90% occurring only once. This clonotype was obtained from a woman aged 45 to 65 who had been exposed to COVID-19. Sequenced material: PBMCs or T cells enriched from blood (not recorded which).

CDR3 in DNA: TGCGCCAGCACCGTTCGACAGGGAAACACCGGGGAGCTGTTTTTT. Translated, it gives CASTVRQGNTGELFF. V usage is TRBV5-1 and J usage is TRBJ2-2, with 7 bases matching TRBD1. The V and J ends lost 6 bases and 2 bases, in that order; junction bases with no gene match: 7. This CDR3 has 15 amino acids. Germline V gene lookup returns CDR1 SGHRS and CDR2 YFSETQ.